This is a list of T cell receptor beta chains from one sample in a study of cytomegalovirus exposure and HLA in healthy donors. The method was immunoSEQ multiplex PCR; TCRdb's version includes in-frame clones alone and lacks a portion of them. The sample holds 100,000 or so clones, less than 80% seen once. Sample: PBMCs. The receptors stem from a man between 35 and 55 years old in good health and CMV-seronegative. The conserved cysteine and the conserved F or W are not part of the CDR3 here.

cdr3_aa j_call v_call
ASSQEQGNQPQH TRBJ1-5 TRBV4-3
AISERAGADTGELF TRBJ2-2 TRBV6-1
ASSYSRGYEQY TRBJ2-7 TRBV6-6
ASSAGQGFYEKLF TRBJ1-4 TRBV5-1
ASSPSGGPLLYNEQF TRBJ2-1 TRBV28
ASSLQGNQPQH TRBJ1-5 TRBV7-9
ASRLQGVSDTQY TRBJ2-3 TRBV27
ASSSLGAGLNTEAF TRBJ1-1 TRBV19
ASSSGQEGQPQH TRBJ1-5 TRBV5-1
ASSILPDRGLAF TRBJ1-1 TRBV19
ASSLGPGRGENIQY TRBJ2-4 TRBV7-2